Included here is one T cell receptor (beta chain) sequence, with context. These data originate in a study of Ad26.COV2.S vaccination and SARS-CoV-2 variants. Libraries were prepared by immunoSEQ multiplex PCR; TCRdb keeps only in-frame clonotypes and omits some of them. The sample contains about 430,000 clones, 75% to 95% of which appear only once. Germline V gene sequence: CDR1 SEHNR, CDR2 FQNEAQ (reference sequence). J gave up 4 bases and V 5 bases, and 7 bases lay outside the gene matches. This CDR3 comprises 16 residues. Stated treatment: over 15 received Ad26.COV2.S at low or high dose, single or two shots; 5 received placebo; per-sample allocation not given. Day 63 after the first vaccine or placebo injection was the time point for sampling.

The rearrangement joins TRBV7-9 to TRBJ2-3; 12 bases are a match to TRBD2. This specimen was peripheral blood, taken in a trial of Ad26.COV2.S vaccine versus placebo. This sequence originates from a person between 18 and 65 years old who received the Ad26.COV2.S COVID-19 vaccine or a placebo. In nucleotides, the CDR3 is TGTGCCAGCAGCGCCTCTAGCGGGAGGGCCCCAGATACGCAGTATTTT. It translates to CASSASSGRAPDTQYF. The entire variable domain, with the rest obtained from reference TRBV7-9 and TRBJ2-3, is as follows: DTGVSQNPRHKITKRGQNVTFRCDPISEHNRLYWYRQTLGQGPEFLTYFQNEAQLEKSRLLSDRFSAERPKGSFSTLEIQRTEQGDSAMYLCASSASSGRAPDTQYFGPGTRLTVL.